Listed here is a single T cell receptor (beta chain). The target antigen is unknown. The sample belongs to a study of cytomegalovirus exposure and HLA in healthy donors. General study results and limits: Rare sequences made up most TCRs, while some public TCRs were found in many donors. A link between a missense DCLRE1C variant and TCR beta V- and J-gene trimming emerged from a later analysis. Analysis performed later found 16,951 TCR beta sequences associated with HLA alleles at 0.05 false discovery rate.

Use of 60 Vbeta and 13 Jbeta primers characterized the PCR. Assay used: immunoSEQ multiplex PCR; TCRdb lists only in-frame clones, some missing. The sample contains about 150,000 clones, 70% to 85% of which appear only once. With 0 bases clipped from V and 1 base from J, the junction kept 7 bases outside the gene matches. The CDR3 sequence is 17 residues long. Germline V gene lookup returns CDR1 SGDLS and CDR2 YYNGEE. The clonotype originates from a man younger than 30 in good health and CMV-seronegative. The gene calls are TRBV9 and TRBJ1-3; 7 bases are a match to TRBD1. The sequencing input was PBMCs. The CDR3 nucleotides are TGTGCCAGCAGCGTAGAAGACAGGGTTTGGTCTGGAAACACCATATATTTT. Encoded protein: CASSVEDRVWSGNTIYF.